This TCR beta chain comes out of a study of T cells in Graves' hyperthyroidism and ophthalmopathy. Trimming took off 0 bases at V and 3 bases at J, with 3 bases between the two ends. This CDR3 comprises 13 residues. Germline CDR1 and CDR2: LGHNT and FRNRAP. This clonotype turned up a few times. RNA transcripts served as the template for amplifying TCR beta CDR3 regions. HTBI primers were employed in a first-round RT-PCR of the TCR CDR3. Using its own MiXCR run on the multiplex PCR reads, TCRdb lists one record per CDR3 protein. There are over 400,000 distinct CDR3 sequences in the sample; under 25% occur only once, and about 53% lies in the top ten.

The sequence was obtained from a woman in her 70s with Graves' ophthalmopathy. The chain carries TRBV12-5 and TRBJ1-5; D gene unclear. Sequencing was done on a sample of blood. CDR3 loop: CASGLVLNQPQHF. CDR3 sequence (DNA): TGTGCTAGTGGTTTGGTCCTCAATCAGCCCCAGCATTTT. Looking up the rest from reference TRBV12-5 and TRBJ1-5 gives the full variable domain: DARVTQTPRHKVTEMGQEVTMRCQPILGHNTVFWYRQTMMQGLELLAYFRNRAPLDDSGMPKDRFSAEMPDATLATLKIQPSEPRDSAVYFCASGLVLNQPQHFGDGTRLSIL.